This entry is about one T cell receptor beta chain. Clones were read by immunoSEQ multiplex PCR, and TCRdb kept only the in-frame ones, dropping some. Counted here are approximately 260,000 clones, roughly 80% occurring once; the ten biggest clones make up 4.1%. The sample originates from a study of blood T cell repertoires in COVID-19. Germline CDR1 reads MNHEY; CDR2 reads SVGAGI. This CDR3 has 13 amino acids. V lost 8 bases to trimming and J lost 4 bases, with 12 bases between them. This TCR derives from a man aged 25-45 years with acute COVID-19. The specimen sequenced was PBMCs or T cells enriched from blood (not recorded which). The chain has TRBV6-5 and TRBJ2-1, with a possible D match to TRBD1 (6 bases). The CDR3 bases are TGTGCCAGCGCCCCGACAGGATACAATGAGCAGTTCTTC. This codes for CASAPTGYNEQFF.